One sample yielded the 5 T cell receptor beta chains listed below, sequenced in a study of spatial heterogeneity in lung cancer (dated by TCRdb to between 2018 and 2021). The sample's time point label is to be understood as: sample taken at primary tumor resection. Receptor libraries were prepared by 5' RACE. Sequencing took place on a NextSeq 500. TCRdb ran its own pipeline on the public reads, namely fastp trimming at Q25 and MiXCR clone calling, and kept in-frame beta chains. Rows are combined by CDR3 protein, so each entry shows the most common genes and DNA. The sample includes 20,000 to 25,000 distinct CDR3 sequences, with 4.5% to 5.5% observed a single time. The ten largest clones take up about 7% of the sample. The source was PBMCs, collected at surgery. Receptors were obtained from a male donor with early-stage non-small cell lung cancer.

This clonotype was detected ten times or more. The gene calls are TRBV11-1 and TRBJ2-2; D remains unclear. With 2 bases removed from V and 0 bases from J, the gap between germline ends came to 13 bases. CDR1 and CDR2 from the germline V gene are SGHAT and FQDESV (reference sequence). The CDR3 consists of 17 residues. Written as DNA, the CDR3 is TGTGCCAGCAGCTTACGGAGTGCAGGTGCGAACACCGGGGAGCTGTTTTTT. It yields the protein CASSLRSAGANTGELFF.

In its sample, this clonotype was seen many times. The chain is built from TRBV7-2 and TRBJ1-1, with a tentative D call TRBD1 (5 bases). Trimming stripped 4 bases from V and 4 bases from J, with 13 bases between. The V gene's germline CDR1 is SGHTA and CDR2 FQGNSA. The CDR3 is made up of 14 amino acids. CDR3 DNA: TGTGCCAGCAGCTCCCAAGGACATCCCACTGAAGCTTTCTTT. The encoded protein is CASSSQGHPTEAFF. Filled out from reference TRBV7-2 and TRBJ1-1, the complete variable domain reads GAGVSQSPSNKVTEKGKDVELRCDPISGHTALYWYRQSLGQGLEFLIYFQGNSAPDKSGLPSDRFSAERTGGSVSTLTIQRTQQEDSAVYLCASSSQGHPTEAFFGQGTRLTVV.

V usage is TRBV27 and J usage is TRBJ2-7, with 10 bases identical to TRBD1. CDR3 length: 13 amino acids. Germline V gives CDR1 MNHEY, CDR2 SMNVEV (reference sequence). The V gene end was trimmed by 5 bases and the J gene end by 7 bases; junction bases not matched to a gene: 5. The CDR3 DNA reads TGTGCCAGCAGTCGACAGGGGGCGCCTGAGCAGTACTTC. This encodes CASSRQGAPEQYF.

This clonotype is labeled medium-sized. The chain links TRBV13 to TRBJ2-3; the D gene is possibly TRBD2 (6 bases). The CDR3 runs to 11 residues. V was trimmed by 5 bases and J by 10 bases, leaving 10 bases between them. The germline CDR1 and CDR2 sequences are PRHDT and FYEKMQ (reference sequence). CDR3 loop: CASSPGGAQYF. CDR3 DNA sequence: TGTGCCAGCAGCCCTGGCGGGGCGCAGTATTTT.

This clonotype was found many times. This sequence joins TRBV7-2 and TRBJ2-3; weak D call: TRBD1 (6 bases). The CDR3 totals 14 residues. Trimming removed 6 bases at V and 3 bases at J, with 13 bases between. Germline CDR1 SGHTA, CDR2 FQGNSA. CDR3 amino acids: CASRRRGRTDTQYF. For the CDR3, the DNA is TGTGCCAGCAGACGCAGGGGTCGGACAGATACGCAGTATTTT.